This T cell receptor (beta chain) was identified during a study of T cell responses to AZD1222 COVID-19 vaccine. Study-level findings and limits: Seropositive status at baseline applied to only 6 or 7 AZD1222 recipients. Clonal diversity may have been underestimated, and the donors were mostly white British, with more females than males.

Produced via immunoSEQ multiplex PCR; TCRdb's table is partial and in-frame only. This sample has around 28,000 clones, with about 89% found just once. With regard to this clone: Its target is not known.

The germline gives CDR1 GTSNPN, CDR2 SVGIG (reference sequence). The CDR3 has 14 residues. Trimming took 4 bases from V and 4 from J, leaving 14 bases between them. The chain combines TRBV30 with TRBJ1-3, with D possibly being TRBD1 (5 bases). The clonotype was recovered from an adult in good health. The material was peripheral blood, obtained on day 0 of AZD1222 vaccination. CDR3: CAWMRAGSGNTIYF. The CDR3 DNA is TGTGCCTGGATGAGGGCAGGGAGCGGAAACACCATATATTTT. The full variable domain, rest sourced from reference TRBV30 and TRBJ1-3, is SQTIHQWPATLVQPVGSPLSLECTVEGTSNPNLYWYRQAAGRGLQLLFYSVGIGQISSEVPQNLSASRPQDRQFILSSKKLLLSDSGFYLCAWMRAGSGNTIYFGEGSWLTVV.